These T cell receptor beta chains were read from a single sample in a study of early T cells in non-severe SARS-CoV-2 infection. Using its own MiXCR run on the 5' RACE reads, TCRdb lists one record per CDR3 protein. The sample contains around 83,000 distinct CDR3 sequences, roughly 10% of which appear only once. Sequenced material: whole blood, taken at baseline. The source is an adult who was a healthcare worker with PCR-confirmed SARS-CoV-2 infection or an uninfected control (not recorded which). Both conserved end residues are part of each CDR3. D genes are given only for firm matches. Only part of the rows carry a size: once, few, many, or a class if the clone is expanded.

j_gene: TRBJ1-1; d_gene: TRBD1; v_gene: TRBV19; abundance: many; CDR3aa: CASSSQGANTEAFF; CDR3nt: TGTGCCAGTAGTAGTCAGGGGGCGAACACTGAAGCTTTCTTT
j_gene: TRBJ1-4; d_gene: TRBD1; v_gene: TRBV28; abundance: many; CDR3aa: CAARGPTNEKLFF; CDR3nt: TGTGCCGCGAGGGGGCCGACTAATGAAAAACTGTTTTTT
j_gene: TRBJ2-4; d_gene: TRBD1; v_gene: TRBV28; abundance: few; CDR3aa: CASSPPRQGPNIQYF; CDR3nt: TGTGCCAGCAGTCCCCCCCGACAGGGCCCAAACATTCAGTACTTC
j_gene: TRBJ1-1; d_gene: .; v_gene: TRBV7-9; abundance: .; CDR3aa: CASSSPGQGTEAFF; CDR3nt: TGTGCCAGCAGTTCACCGGGTCAAGGAACTGAAGCTTTCTTT
j_gene: TRBJ2-7; d_gene: TRBD2; v_gene: TRBV2; abundance: few; CDR3aa: CASRVAGAYEQYF; CDR3nt: TGTGCCAGCAGAGTGGCGGGAGCCTACGAGCAGTACTTC
j_gene: TRBJ2-2; d_gene: TRBD2; v_gene: TRBV12-3/TRBV12-4; abundance: many; CDR3aa: CASSWGGSNTGELFF; CDR3nt: TGTGCCAGCAGCTGGGGGGGATCGAACACCGGGGAGCTGTTTTTT
j_gene: TRBJ2-2; d_gene: .; v_gene: TRBV10-3; abundance: .; CDR3aa: CAISLTGRGTGELFF; CDR3nt: TGTGCCATCAGCCTGACAGGAAGAGGCACCGGGGAGCTGTTTTTT
j_gene: TRBJ2-5; d_gene: .; v_gene: TRBV5-6; abundance: few; CDR3aa: CASSLVETRGTQYF; CDR3nt: TGTGCCAGCAGCTTGGTTGAGACTAGGGGGACCCAGTACTTC
j_gene: TRBJ2-1; d_gene: TRBD1; v_gene: TRBV7-9; abundance: once; CDR3aa: CASSYLRGSTNEQFF; CDR3nt: TGTGCCAGCAGCTACCTCAGGGGGTCAACGAATGAGCAGTTCTTC
j_gene: TRBJ2-1; d_gene: .; v_gene: TRBV7-9; abundance: few; CDR3aa: CASSLVGQNEQFF; CDR3nt: TGTGCCAGCAGCTTAGTAGGGCAGAATGAGCAGTTCTTC
j_gene: TRBJ1-2; d_gene: .; v_gene: TRBV3-1; abundance: few; CDR3aa: CASSPTAVYGYTF; CDR3nt: TGTGCCAGCAGCCCGACAGCTGTCTATGGCTACACCTTC
j_gene: TRBJ2-3; d_gene: .; v_gene: TRBV28; abundance: .; CDR3aa: CASRTVPDTQYF; CDR3nt: TGTGCCAGCAGGACCGTACCAGATACGCAGTATTTT
j_gene: TRBJ1-6; d_gene: .; v_gene: TRBV27; abundance: .; CDR3aa: CASSWGAYNSPLHF; CDR3nt: TGTGCCAGCAGTTGGGGGGCATATAATTCACCCCTCCACTTT
j_gene: TRBJ1-6; d_gene: .; v_gene: TRBV12-3/TRBV12-4; abundance: .; CDR3aa: CASSLATNNSPLHF; CDR3nt: TGTGCCAGCAGTTTAGCCACAAATAATTCACCCCTCCACTTT
j_gene: TRBJ2-7; d_gene: TRBD1; v_gene: TRBV27; abundance: many; CDR3aa: CASSLSGQDAYEQYF; CDR3nt: TGTGCCAGCAGTTTATCGGGACAGGACGCCTACGAGCAGTACTTC
j_gene: TRBJ2-7; d_gene: .; v_gene: TRBV4-1; abundance: few; CDR3aa: CASSPLGKAGNEQYF; CDR3nt: TGCGCCAGCAGCCCTCTAGGTAAGGCAGGGAACGAGCAGTACTTC
j_gene: TRBJ2-7; d_gene: .; v_gene: TRBV23-1; abundance: .; CDR3aa: CASSRDRGQRLPPYTYEQYF; CDR3nt: TGCGCCAGCAGTCGCGACCGAGGACAGAGGTTGCCTCCCTATACCTACGAGCAGTACTTC
j_gene: TRBJ2-1; d_gene: TRBD2; v_gene: TRBV20-1; abundance: few; CDR3aa: CSANTGLAGYNEQFF; CDR3nt: TGCAGTGCTAACACGGGACTAGCGGGGTACAATGAGCAGTTCTTC
j_gene: TRBJ2-3; d_gene: .; v_gene: TRBV14; abundance: many; CDR3aa: CASSQRQLARPDTQYF; CDR3nt: TGTGCCAGCAGCCAACGACAGCTAGCACGCCCAGATACGCAGTATTTT
j_gene: TRBJ2-2; d_gene: .; v_gene: TRBV5-6; abundance: few; CDR3aa: CASSPDGRASTGELFF; CDR3nt: TGTGCCAGCAGCCCGGACGGGCGGGCATCGACCGGGGAGCTGTTTTTT
j_gene: TRBJ1-4; d_gene: TRBD1; v_gene: TRBV19; abundance: few; CDR3aa: CASRDRGNEKLFF; CDR3nt: TGTGCCAGTCGAGACAGGGGTAATGAGAAACTGTTTTTT
j_gene: TRBJ1-2; d_gene: .; v_gene: TRBV20-1; abundance: .; CDR3aa: CSASIGGDYGYTF; CDR3nt: TGCAGTGCTAGCATCGGGGGAGACTATGGCTACACCTTC
j_gene: TRBJ2-5; d_gene: .; v_gene: TRBV19; abundance: many; CDR3aa: CASSASQETQYF; CDR3nt: TGTGCCAGTAGTGCCTCTCAGGAGACCCAGTACTTC
j_gene: TRBJ1-5; d_gene: .; v_gene: TRBV7-6; abundance: many; CDR3aa: CASSLDLGSNQPQHF; CDR3nt: TGTGCCAGCAGCTTAGACTTGGGTAGCAATCAGCCCCAGCATTTT
j_gene: TRBJ1-6; d_gene: .; v_gene: TRBV6-1; abundance: once; CDR3aa: CASSVGGLASPLHF; CDR3nt: TGTGCCAGCAGTGTGGGGGGTCTAGCTTCACCCCTCCACTTT
j_gene: TRBJ2-2; d_gene: .; v_gene: TRBV7-9; abundance: few; CDR3aa: CASSLARDNRQNTGELFF; CDR3nt: TGTGCCAGCAGCTTAGCGCGCGATAACCGGCAGAACACCGGGGAGCTGTTTTTT
j_gene: TRBJ1-2; d_gene: .; v_gene: TRBV9; abundance: .; CDR3aa: CASSVATGQGNYGYTF; CDR3nt: TGTGCCAGCAGCGTAGCTACTGGGCAGGGGAACTATGGCTACACCTTC
j_gene: TRBJ2-2; d_gene: .; v_gene: TRBV5-1; abundance: few; CDR3aa: CASSLQLGGELFF; CDR3nt: TGCGCCAGCAGCTTGCAGTTAGGCGGGGAGCTGTTTTTT
j_gene: TRBJ2-7; d_gene: .; v_gene: TRBV9; abundance: .; CDR3aa: CASSVDNRSPQYF; CDR3nt: TGTGCCAGCAGCGTAGATAACAGGTCCCCTCAGTACTTC
j_gene: TRBJ2-7; d_gene: TRBD2; v_gene: TRBV4-1; abundance: .; CDR3aa: CASSQATSGEFYEQYF; CDR3nt: TGCGCCAGCAGCCAAGCAACTAGCGGTGAATTCTACGAGCAGTACTTC
j_gene: TRBJ2-3; d_gene: TRBD1; v_gene: TRBV18; abundance: many; CDR3aa: CASSTLRGQKTDTQYF; CDR3nt: TGTGCCAGCTCTACGTTGAGGGGACAGAAAACAGATACGCAGTATTTT
j_gene: TRBJ1-1; d_gene: TRBD1; v_gene: TRBV5-1; abundance: many; CDR3aa: CASSSDRGETEAFF; CDR3nt: TGCGCCAGCAGCTCCGACAGGGGAGAAACTGAAGCTTTCTTT
j_gene: TRBJ1-6; d_gene: .; v_gene: TRBV7-3; abundance: few; CDR3aa: CASSLSDDLEARNSPLHF; CDR3nt: TGTGCCAGCAGCTTATCGGACGATTTAGAGGCACGAAATTCACCCCTCCACTTT
j_gene: TRBJ1-2; d_gene: .; v_gene: TRBV20-1; abundance: .; CDR3aa: CSARELLVDYGYTF; CDR3nt: TGCAGTGCTAGAGAGCTTTTAGTGGACTATGGCTACACCTTC
j_gene: TRBJ2-3; d_gene: .; v_gene: TRBV11-1; abundance: few; CDR3aa: CASSLIAGAGTDTQYF; CDR3nt: TGTGCCAGCAGCTTAATTGCTGGGGCTGGCACAGATACGCAGTATTTT
j_gene: TRBJ2-5; d_gene: .; v_gene: TRBV7-3; abundance: few; CDR3aa: CASSSRTEETQYF; CDR3nt: TGTGCCAGCAGCTCTCGGACAGAAGAGACCCAGTACTTC
j_gene: TRBJ2-1; d_gene: .; v_gene: TRBV11-2; abundance: few; CDR3aa: CASSYEGGPLGYNEQFF; CDR3nt: TGTGCCAGCAGCTATGAGGGAGGCCCTTTAGGGTACAATGAGCAGTTCTTC
j_gene: TRBJ2-1; d_gene: .; v_gene: TRBV3-1; abundance: .; CDR3aa: CASSPWGTLTENEQFF; CDR3nt: TGTGCCAGCAGCCCCTGGGGGACTCTTACGGAAAATGAGCAGTTCTTC
j_gene: TRBJ2-2; d_gene: .; v_gene: TRBV20-1; abundance: many; CDR3aa: CSAREVEANTGELFF; CDR3nt: TGCAGTGCTAGAGAAGTAGAAGCCAACACCGGGGAGCTGTTTTTT
j_gene: TRBJ2-1; d_gene: .; v_gene: TRBV7-9; abundance: many; CDR3aa: CASSMRLGPLDEQFF; CDR3nt: TGTGCCAGCAGCATGAGGTTGGGCCCTCTGGATGAGCAGTTCTTC
j_gene: TRBJ1-3; d_gene: TRBD1; v_gene: TRBV3-1; abundance: .; CDR3aa: CASSQMPGQGNTIYF; CDR3nt: TGTGCCAGCAGCCAAATGCCGGGACAGGGAAACACCATATATTTT
j_gene: TRBJ2-7; d_gene: TRBD2; v_gene: TRBV5-1; abundance: few; CDR3aa: CASSMTSGRHYEQYF; CDR3nt: TGCGCCAGCAGCATGACAAGCGGGAGGCACTACGAGCAGTACTTC
j_gene: TRBJ2-1; d_gene: TRBD2; v_gene: TRBV18; abundance: few; CDR3aa: CASSPIPSGTDEQFF; CDR3nt: TGTGCCAGCTCACCAATTCCTAGCGGGACGGATGAGCAGTTCTTC
j_gene: TRBJ2-7; d_gene: .; v_gene: TRBV6-6; abundance: many; CDR3aa: CASSYSRIGGKVFEQYF; CDR3nt: TGTGCCAGCAGTTACTCCAGGATCGGAGGGAAGGTATTTGAGCAGTACTTC
j_gene: TRBJ2-3; d_gene: .; v_gene: TRBV28; abundance: many; CDR3aa: CASSSRRGVKADTQYF; CDR3nt: TGTGCCAGCAGTTCCCGGAGGGGGGTTAAGGCGGATACGCAGTATTTT
j_gene: TRBJ2-7; d_gene: .; v_gene: TRBV30; abundance: .; CDR3aa: CACSPGSSSYEQYF; CDR3nt: TGTGCCTGTTCACCCGGTAGCAGTTCCTACGAGCAGTACTTC
j_gene: TRBJ2-5; d_gene: .; v_gene: TRBV9; abundance: few; CDR3aa: CASSVSGREETQYF; CDR3nt: TGTGCCAGCAGCGTATCGGGGAGAGAGGAGACCCAGTACTTC
j_gene: TRBJ2-7; d_gene: .; v_gene: TRBV7-9; abundance: many; CDR3aa: CASSLTAYEQYF; CDR3nt: TGTGCCAGCAGCTTGACAGCATACGAGCAGTACTTC
j_gene: TRBJ1-6; d_gene: .; v_gene: TRBV7-9; abundance: .; CDR3aa: CASSLEANSPLHF; CDR3nt: TGTGCCAGCAGCTTAGAAGCAAATTCACCCCTCCACTTT
j_gene: TRBJ2-1; d_gene: .; v_gene: TRBV30; abundance: few; CDR3aa: CAFSGSSYNEQFF; CDR3nt: TGTGCCTTTAGCGGAAGCTCCTACAATGAGCAGTTCTTC
j_gene: TRBJ1-1; d_gene: TRBD1; v_gene: TRBV5-1; abundance: .; CDR3aa: CASSRELTGANTEAFF; CDR3nt: TGCGCCAGCAGCCGGGAACTGACAGGGGCGAACACTGAAGCTTTCTTT
j_gene: TRBJ2-1; d_gene: .; v_gene: TRBV10-3; abundance: .; CDR3aa: CASHGGGGYNEQFF; CDR3nt: TGTGCCTCCCACGGAGGGGGAGGATACAATGAGCAGTTCTTC
j_gene: TRBJ2-7; d_gene: .; v_gene: TRBV24-1; abundance: .; CDR3aa: CATSDFKDSSAHTHYEQYF; CDR3nt: TGTGCCACCAGTGATTTTAAGGACTCGTCCGCCCATACCCACTACGAGCAGTACTTC
j_gene: TRBJ2-5; d_gene: TRBD1; v_gene: TRBV3-1; abundance: .; CDR3aa: CASSQTGTGEETQYF; CDR3nt: TGTGCCAGCAGCCAGACCGGGACAGGGGAAGAGACCCAGTACTTC
j_gene: TRBJ2-3; d_gene: .; v_gene: TRBV21-1; abundance: .; CDR3aa: CASSGPTSGYPLDTDTQYF; CDR3nt: TGTGCCAGCAGCGGACCCACTAGCGGTTACCCCCTCGACACAGATACGCAGTATTTT
j_gene: TRBJ2-7; d_gene: .; v_gene: TRBV28; abundance: few; CDR3aa: CASSSFDPPGVPEQYF; CDR3nt: TGTGCCAGCAGTTCATTTGATCCGCCGGGAGTTCCCGAGCAGTACTTC
j_gene: TRBJ2-5; d_gene: .; v_gene: TRBV28; abundance: .; CDR3aa: CASSFAVGGETQYF; CDR3nt: TGTGCCAGCAGTTTCGCAGTTGGGGGAGAGACCCAGTACTTC
j_gene: TRBJ2-3; d_gene: .; v_gene: TRBV5-1; abundance: few; CDR3aa: CASSLRTTSTDTQYF; CDR3nt: TGCGCCAGCAGCTTGAGGACTACTAGCACAGATACGCAGTATTTT
j_gene: TRBJ2-7; d_gene: .; v_gene: TRBV12-3/TRBV12-4; abundance: .; CDR3aa: CASSGGRRTGSYEQYF; CDR3nt: TGTGCCAGCAGCGGGGGAAGAAGGACAGGATCCTACGAGCAGTACTTC
j_gene: TRBJ1-1; d_gene: .; v_gene: TRBV5-4; abundance: .; CDR3aa: CASSLELGEAFF; CDR3nt: TGTGCCAGCAGCTTGGAACTAGGTGAAGCTTTCTTT